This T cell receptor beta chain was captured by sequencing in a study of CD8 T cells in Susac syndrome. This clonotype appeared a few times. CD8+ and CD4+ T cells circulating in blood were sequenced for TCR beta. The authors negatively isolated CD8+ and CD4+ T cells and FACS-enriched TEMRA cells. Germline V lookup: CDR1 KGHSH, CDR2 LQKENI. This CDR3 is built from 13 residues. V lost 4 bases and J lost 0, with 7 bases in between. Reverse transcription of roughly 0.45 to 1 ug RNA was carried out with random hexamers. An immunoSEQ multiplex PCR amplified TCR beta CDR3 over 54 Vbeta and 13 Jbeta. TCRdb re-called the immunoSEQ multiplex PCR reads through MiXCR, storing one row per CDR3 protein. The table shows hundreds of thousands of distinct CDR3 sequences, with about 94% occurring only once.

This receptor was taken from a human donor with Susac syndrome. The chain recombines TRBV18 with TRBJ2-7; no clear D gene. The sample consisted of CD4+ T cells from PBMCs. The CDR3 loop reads CASSQDISYEQYF. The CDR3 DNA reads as TGTGCCAGCTCACAGGATATCTCCTACGAGCAGTACTTC.